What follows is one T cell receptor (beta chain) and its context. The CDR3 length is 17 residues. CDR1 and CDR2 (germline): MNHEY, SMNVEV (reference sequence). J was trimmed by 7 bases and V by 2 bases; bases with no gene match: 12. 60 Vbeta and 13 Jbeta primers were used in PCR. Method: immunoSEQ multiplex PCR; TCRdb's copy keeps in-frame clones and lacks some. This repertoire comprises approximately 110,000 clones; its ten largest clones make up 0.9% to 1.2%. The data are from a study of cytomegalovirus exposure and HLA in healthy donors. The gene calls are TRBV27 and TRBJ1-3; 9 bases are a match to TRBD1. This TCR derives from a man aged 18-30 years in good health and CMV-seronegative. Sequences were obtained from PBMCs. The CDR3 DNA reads TGTGCCAGCAGTTTACGGATGCAACAGGGGGCTAGGAACACCATATATTTT. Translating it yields CASSLRMQQGARNTIYF.